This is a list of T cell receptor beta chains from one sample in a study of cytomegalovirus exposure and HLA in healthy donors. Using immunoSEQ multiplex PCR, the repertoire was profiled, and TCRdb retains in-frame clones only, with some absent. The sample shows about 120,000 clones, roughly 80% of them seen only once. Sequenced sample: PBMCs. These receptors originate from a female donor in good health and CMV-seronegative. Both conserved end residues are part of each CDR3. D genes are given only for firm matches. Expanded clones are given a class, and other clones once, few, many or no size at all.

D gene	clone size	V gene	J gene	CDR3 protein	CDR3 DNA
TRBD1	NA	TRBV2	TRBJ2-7	CASRGTGAYEQYF	TGTGCCAGCAGGGGAACAGGGGCCTACGAGCAGTACTTC
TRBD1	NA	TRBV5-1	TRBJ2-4	CASSDRDRGAKNIQYF	TGCGCCAGCAGCGACCGGGACAGGGGGGCCAAAAACATTCAGTACTTC
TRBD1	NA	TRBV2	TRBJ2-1	CASSTNTGTGVAEQFF	TGTGCCAGCAGTACCAATACCGGGACAGGGGTGGCTGAGCAGTTCTTC
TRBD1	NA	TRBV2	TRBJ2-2	CASQAGTALSGELFF	TGTGCCAGTCAAGCCGGGACAGCCCTATCCGGGGAGCTGTTTTTT
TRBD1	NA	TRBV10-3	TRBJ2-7	CAISESRAKQGSLEQYF	TGTGCCATCAGTGAGTCGAGGGCGAAACAGGGGTCCCTCGAGCAGTACTTC
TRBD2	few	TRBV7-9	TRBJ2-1	CASSNPGLADSYNEQFF	TGTGCCAGCAGCAATCCGGGACTAGCGGACTCCTACAATGAGCAGTTCTTC
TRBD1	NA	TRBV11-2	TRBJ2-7	CASSLWAGGYEQYF	TGTGCCAGCAGCTTATGGGCAGGGGGCTACGAGCAGTACTTC
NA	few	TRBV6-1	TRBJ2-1	CASLIQALYNEQFF	TGTGCCAGCCTTATACAGGCTCTCTACAATGAGCAGTTCTTC
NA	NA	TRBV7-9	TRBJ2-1	CASSSPPLSSYNEQFF	TGTGCCAGCAGCTCCCCCCCCCTGAGCTCCTACAATGAGCAGTTCTTC
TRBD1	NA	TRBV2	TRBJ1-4	CASSRQGGTNEKLFF	TGTGCCAGCAGCCGACAGGGGGGAACTAATGAAAAACTGTTTTTT
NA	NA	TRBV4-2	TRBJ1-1	CASSLFLNTEAFF	TGTGCCAGCAGCCTCTTCCTGAACACTGAAGCTTTCTTT
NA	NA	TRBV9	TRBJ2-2	CASRGHHNTGELFF	TGTGCCAGCAGGGGACACCACAACACCGGGGAGCTGTTTTTT
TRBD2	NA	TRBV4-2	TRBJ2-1	CASSQGGEAGAKFF	TGTGCCAGCAGCCAAGGGGGAGAAGCGGGAGCCAAGTTCTTC
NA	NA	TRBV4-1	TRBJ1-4	CASSQVMSEKLFF	TGCGCCAGCAGCCAAGTCATGAGTGAAAAACTGTTTTTT
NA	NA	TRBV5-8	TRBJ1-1	CASSLEPHTEAFF	TGTGCCAGCAGCTTGGAGCCGCATACCGAAGCTTTCTTT
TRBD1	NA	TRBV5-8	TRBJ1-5	CASGGPGQGYQPQHF	TGTGCCAGCGGCGGACCGGGACAGGGATATCAGCCCCAGCATTTT
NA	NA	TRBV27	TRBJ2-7	CASSAPGVIEQYF	TGTGCCAGCAGTGCTCCAGGGGTAATCGAGCAGTACTTC
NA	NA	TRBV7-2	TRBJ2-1	CASSLAAPYNEQFF	TGTGCCAGCAGCTTAGCGGCCCCTTACAATGAGCAGTTCTTC
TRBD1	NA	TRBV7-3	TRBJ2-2	CASSHGQGAFGTGELFF	TGTGCCAGCAGCCACGGACAGGGGGCTTTCGGCACCGGGGAGCTGTTTTTT
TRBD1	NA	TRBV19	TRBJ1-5	CASSSRQGASNQPQHF	TGTGCCAGTAGTAGTAGACAGGGGGCAAGCAATCAGCCCCAGCATTTT
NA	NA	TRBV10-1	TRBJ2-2	CASSLRGSGGELFF	TGCGCCAGCAGTCTCAGAGGGTCCGGCGGGGAGCTGTTTTTT
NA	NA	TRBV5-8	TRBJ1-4	CASSLTGEKLFF	TGTGCCAGCAGCTTGACGGGTGAAAAACTGTTTTTT
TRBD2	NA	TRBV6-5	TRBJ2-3	CASSYMLAGTDTQYF	TGTGCCAGCAGTTACATGCTAGCGGGCACAGATACGCAGTATTTT